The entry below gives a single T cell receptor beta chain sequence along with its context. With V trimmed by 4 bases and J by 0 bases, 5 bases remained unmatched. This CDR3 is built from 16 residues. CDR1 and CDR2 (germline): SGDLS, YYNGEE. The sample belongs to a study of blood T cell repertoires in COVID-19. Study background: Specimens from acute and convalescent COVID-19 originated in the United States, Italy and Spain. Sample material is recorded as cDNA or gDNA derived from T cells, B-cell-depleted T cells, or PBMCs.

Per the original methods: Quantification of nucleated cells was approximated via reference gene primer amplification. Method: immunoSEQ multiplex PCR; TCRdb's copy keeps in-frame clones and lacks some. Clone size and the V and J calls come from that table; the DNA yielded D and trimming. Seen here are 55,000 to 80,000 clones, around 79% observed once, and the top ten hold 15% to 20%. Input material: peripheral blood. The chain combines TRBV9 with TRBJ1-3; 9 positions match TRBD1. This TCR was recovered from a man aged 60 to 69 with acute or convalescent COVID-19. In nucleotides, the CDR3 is TGTGCCAGCAGCCCCAAGGGACAGGGCTCTGGAAACACCATATATTTT. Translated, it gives CASSPKGQGSGNTIYF.